This is a list of T cell receptor beta chains from one sample in a study of identical twins. TCRdb reanalysed the 5' RACE reads using MiXCR and keeps one entry per CDR3 protein. The sample lists around 1.7 million distinct CDR3 sequences, about 31% occurring once. Material: cord blood. The receptors stem from a newborn girl in good health. CDR3s include the opening cysteine and the closing phenylalanine or tryptophan. A D gene is named only where the DNA matches it firmly. Clone size is not always given. Where it is, it says once, few, many or a class for expanded clones.

size: few
length: 20
J: TRBJ2-7
D: TRBD2
V: TRBV20-1
CDR3: CSASRVWTETEREVSYEQYF
DNA: TGCAGTGCTAGCAGGGTATGGACGGAGACCGAGCGGGAGGTTTCCTACGAGCAGTACTTC

size: .
length: 17
J: TRBJ2-7
D: .
V: TRBV14
CDR3: CASSQAPSWEEYYEQYF
DNA: TGTGCCAGCAGCCAAGCCCCTTCGTGGGAGGAGTACTACGAGCAGTACTTC

size: few
length: 13
J: TRBJ2-7
D: .
V: TRBV20-1
CDR3: CSALEPEIHEQYF
DNA: TGCAGTGCCCTTGAACCGGAGATCCACGAGCAGTACTTC

size: many
length: 14
J: TRBJ2-4
D: .
V: TRBV4-1
CDR3: CASSQAGAKNIQYF
DNA: TGTGCCAGCAGCCAAGCGGGAGCCAAAAACATTCAGTACTTC

size: many
length: 18
J: TRBJ2-1
D: TRBD2
V: TRBV5-1
CDR3: CASSLGPFTSGSGDEQFF
DNA: TGCGCCAGCAGCTTGGGACCGTTCACTAGCGGGAGTGGGGATGAGCAGTTCTTC

size: many
length: 18
J: TRBJ2-7
D: .
V: TRBV27
CDR3: CASSLSPKFSAGSYEQYF
DNA: TGTGCCAGCAGCCTCTCGCCCAAATTCAGCGCTGGCTCCTACGAGCAGTACTTC

size: few
length: 15
J: TRBJ2-1
D: .
V: TRBV7-2
CDR3: CASSLGPPGYNEQFF
DNA: TGTGCCAGCAGCTTAGGCCCCCCCGGGTACAATGAGCAGTTCTTC

size: .
length: 13
J: TRBJ2-5
D: .
V: TRBV20-1
CDR3: CSARGTAYNEQYF
DNA: TGCAGTGCTAGAGGGACCGCATACAATGAGCAGTACTTC

size: .
length: 15
J: TRBJ1-6
D: .
V: TRBV15
CDR3: CATMLGGPINSPLHF
DNA: TGTGCCACCATGCTCGGCGGGCCAATTAATTCACCCCTCCACTTT

size: few
length: 16
J: TRBJ2-1
D: .
V: TRBV6-1
CDR3: CASSEDGNLSGDEQFF
DNA: TGTGCCAGCAGTGAAGACGGGAACTTAAGTGGGGATGAGCAGTTCTTC

size: few
length: 14
J: TRBJ1-1
D: .
V: TRBV7-9
CDR3: CASSSKVGNTEAFF
DNA: TGTGCCAGCAGCTCTAAGGTGGGGAACACTGAAGCTTTCTTT

size: .
length: 16
J: TRBJ2-5
D: TRBD2
V: TRBV28
CDR3: CASSLLAGGPTTEQYF
DNA: TGTGCCAGCAGTTTACTAGCGGGAGGCCCTACGACTGAGCAGTACTTC

size: few
length: 15
J: TRBJ2-7
D: TRBD1
V: TRBV25-1
CDR3: CASRAGRGTGCEQYF
DNA: TGTGCCAGCAGGGCCGGTCGGGGGACAGGGTGCGAGCAGTACTTC

size: .
length: 13
J: TRBJ1-1
D: .
V: TRBV6-5
CDR3: CASSYSTGGPAFF
DNA: TGTGCCAGCAGTTACTCGACCGGGGGCCCAGCTTTCTTT

size: .
length: 14
J: TRBJ2-7
D: TRBD2
V: TRBV5-4
CDR3: CATSPGLGDCEQYF
DNA: TGTGCCACTAGCCCGGGACTAGGAGACTGCGAGCAGTACTTC

size: few
length: 15
J: TRBJ1-4
D: TRBD1
V: TRBV2
CDR3: CASSEAGQRNEKLFF
DNA: TGTGCCAGCAGTGAGGCGGGACAGCGTAATGAAAAACTGTTTTTT

size: few
length: 15
J: TRBJ2-3
D: .
V: TRBV18
CDR3: CASSPSGPPTDTQYF
DNA: TGTGCCAGCTCACCCAGCGGGCCACCCACAGATACGCAGTATTTT

size: .
length: 18
J: TRBJ2-7
D: TRBD2
V: TRBV18
CDR3: CASSPSGLAVGSYNEQYF
DNA: TGTGCCAGCTCACCGTCGGGACTAGCGGTTGGCTCCTACAATGAGCAGTACTTC

size: .
length: 16
J: TRBJ2-2
D: .
V: TRBV4-1
CDR3: CASSQEGDTNTGELFF
DNA: TGCGCCAGCAGCCAAGAGGGAGACACGAACACCGGGGAGCTGTTTTTT

size: .
length: 15
J: TRBJ1-5
D: TRBD1
V: TRBV24-1
CDR3: CATHPGGLDNQPQHF
DNA: TGTGCCACCCACCCAGGGGGGTTAGACAATCAGCCCCAGCATTTT

size: .
length: 15
J: TRBJ1-5
D: .
V: TRBV12-3/TRBV12-4
CDR3: CASSPNRVENQPQHF
DNA: TGTGCCAGCAGCCCCAACAGGGTTGAGAATCAGCCCCAGCATTTT

size: few
length: 10
J: TRBJ1-2
D: .
V: TRBV20-1
CDR3: CSERQDGYTF
DNA: TGCAGTGAGAGACAGGACGGCTACACCTTC

size: many
length: 14
J: TRBJ2-7
D: .
V: TRBV4-2
CDR3: CASSQGGNPYEQYF
DNA: TGTGCCAGCAGCCAAGGGGGAAACCCTTACGAGCAGTACTTC

size: .
length: 17
J: TRBJ1-6
D: .
V: TRBV6-1
CDR3: CASSLDLRAGANSPLHF
DNA: TGTGCCAGCAGCCTCGATCTTCGGGCAGGCGCTAATTCACCCCTCCACTTT

size: few
length: 15
J: TRBJ2-1
D: .
V: TRBV9
CDR3: CASSATFSSYNEQFF
DNA: TGTGCCAGCAGCGCCACCTTTAGCTCCTACAATGAGCAGTTCTTC

size: .
length: 13
J: TRBJ1-1
D: TRBD1
V: TRBV20-1
CDR3: CSAHYRGRPEAFF
DNA: TGCAGTGCTCATTACAGGGGGCGCCCTGAAGCTTTCTTT

size: .
length: 14
J: TRBJ1-1
D: .
V: TRBV10-3
CDR3: CATTTGTMNTEAFF
DNA: TGTGCCACCACAACCGGGACAATGAACACTGAAGCTTTCTTT

size: few
length: 17
J: TRBJ2-3
D: .
V: TRBV4-2
CDR3: CASSQRKGTPEADTQYF
DNA: TGTGCCAGCAGCCAGCGCAAAGGGACTCCTGAAGCAGATACGCAGTATTTT

size: many
length: 13
J: TRBJ1-2
D: TRBD1
V: TRBV3-1
CDR3: CASSPGQGDGYTF
DNA: TGCGCCAGCAGCCCGGGACAGGGGGATGGCTACACCTTC

size: .
length: 14
J: TRBJ1-2
D: .
V: TRBV15
CDR3: CATSRDKGDYGYTF
DNA: TGTGCCACCAGCAGAGATAAGGGGGACTATGGCTACACCTTC

size: .
length: 14
J: TRBJ2-7
D: .
V: TRBV10-3
CDR3: CAISDGVGGYEQYF
DNA: TGTGCCATCAGTGATGGGGTTGGGGGCTACGAGCAGTACTTC

size: .
length: 15
J: TRBJ1-2
D: .
V: TRBV4-1
CDR3: CASSQEDSPNYGYTF
DNA: TGCGCCAGCAGCCAGGAGGACAGCCCTAACTATGGCTACACCTTC

size: few
length: 16
J: TRBJ2-1
D: TRBD2
V: TRBV7-2
CDR3: CASSPATSPSYNEQFF
DNA: TGTGCCAGCAGTCCCGCGACTAGCCCCTCCTACAATGAGCAGTTCTTC

size: few
length: 17
J: TRBJ2-5
D: TRBD2
V: TRBV4-2
CDR3: CASSPSTSGGLQETQYF
DNA: TGTGCCAGCAGCCCCTCGACTAGCGGGGGCCTCCAAGAGACCCAGTACTTC

size: .
length: 17
J: TRBJ2-3
D: TRBD2
V: TRBV4-2
CDR3: CASSQTFAGGPSDTQYF
DNA: TGTGCCAGCAGCCAGACATTCGCGGGGGGGCCTTCAGATACGCAGTATTTT

size: .
length: 15
J: TRBJ1-3
D: TRBD1
V: TRBV12-3/TRBV12-4
CDR3: CASSTTGVSGNTIYF
DNA: TGTGCCAGCAGCACCACAGGGGTGTCTGGAAACACCATATATTTT

size: few
length: 13
J: TRBJ2-7
D: .
V: TRBV11-1
CDR3: CASSLHLLYEQYF
DNA: TGTGCCAGCAGCTTACACCTCCTCTACGAGCAGTACTTC

size: .
length: 16
J: TRBJ2-7
D: .
V: TRBV5-8
CDR3: CASSAGVSGPTYEQYF
DNA: TGTGCCAGCAGCGCCGGAGTATCAGGACCTACCTACGAGCAGTACTTC